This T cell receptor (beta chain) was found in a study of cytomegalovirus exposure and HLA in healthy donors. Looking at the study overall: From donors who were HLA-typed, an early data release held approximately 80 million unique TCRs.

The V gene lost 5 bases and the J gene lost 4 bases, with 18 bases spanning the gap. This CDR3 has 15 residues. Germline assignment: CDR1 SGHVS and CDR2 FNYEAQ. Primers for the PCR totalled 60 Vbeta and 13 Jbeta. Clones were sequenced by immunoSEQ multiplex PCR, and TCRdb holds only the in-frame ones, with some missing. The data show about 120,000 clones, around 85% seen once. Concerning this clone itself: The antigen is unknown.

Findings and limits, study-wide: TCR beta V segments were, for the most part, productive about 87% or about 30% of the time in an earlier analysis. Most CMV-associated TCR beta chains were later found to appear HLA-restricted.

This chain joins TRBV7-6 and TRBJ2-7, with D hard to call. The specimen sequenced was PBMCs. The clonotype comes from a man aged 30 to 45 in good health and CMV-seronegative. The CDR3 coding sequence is TGTGCCAGCAGCCCCCGCGGTTATGTGGATTACGAGCAGTACTTC. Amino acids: CASSPRGYVDYEQYF.